The rows below give T cell receptor beta chains drawn from one sample of a study of T-cell memory formation after mild COVID-19. TCRdb recomputed calls from the 5' RACE reads with MiXCR, one row per CDR3 protein. In the table there are roughly 100,000 distinct CDR3 sequences, approximately 15% of which are singletons. The specimen was PBMCs or a T cell subset sorted from them (not recorded which). These receptors were collected from a man between 18 and 29 years old who had mild COVID-19 (a few samples of this study predate the infection). Cell type and time point are not known. CDR3s include the opening cysteine and the closing phenylalanine or tryptophan. A D gene is named only where the DNA matches it firmly. Clone size appears in some rows only: once, few, many, or a class for an expanded clone.

V gene: TRBV7-9; clone size: NA; J gene: TRBJ2-5; D gene: NA; CDR3 DNA: TGTGCCAGCAGCTTAGGGGGCGGTTTCGTGTACTTC; CDR3 protein: CASSLGGGFVYF
V gene: TRBV29-1; clone size: NA; J gene: TRBJ1-2; D gene: NA; CDR3 DNA: TGCAGCGTTGAAGCGAACTATGGCTACACCTTC; CDR3 protein: CSVEANYGYTF
V gene: TRBV12-3/TRBV12-4; clone size: NA; J gene: TRBJ2-3; D gene: TRBD2; CDR3 DNA: TGTGCCAGCGGATTGGGTGCGGGGGTGGCAGATACGCAGTATTTT; CDR3 protein: CASGLGAGVADTQYF
V gene: TRBV7-9; clone size: few; J gene: TRBJ2-1; D gene: NA; CDR3 DNA: TGTGCCAGCACCCCCCCGGTGCAGGGGTTCGATGAGCAGTTCTTC; CDR3 protein: CASTPPVQGFDEQFF
V gene: TRBV6-5; clone size: few; J gene: TRBJ2-2; D gene: NA; CDR3 DNA: TGTGCCAGCAGGGGAACAGGGCTACGGAACACCGGGGAGCTGTTTTTT; CDR3 protein: CASRGTGLRNTGELFF
V gene: TRBV4-1; clone size: many; J gene: TRBJ2-7; D gene: NA; CDR3 DNA: TGCGCCAGCAGCCAAGAATCCAACTCCTACGAGCAGTACTTC; CDR3 protein: CASSQESNSYEQYF
V gene: TRBV19; clone size: NA; J gene: TRBJ2-2; D gene: TRBD1; CDR3 DNA: TGTGCCAGTACCACACGGACAGGGGATAGGGCCGGGGAGCTGTTTTTT; CDR3 protein: CASTTRTGDRAGELFF
V gene: TRBV4-3; clone size: many; J gene: TRBJ1-1; D gene: NA; CDR3 DNA: TGCGCCAGCAGCCAAGATGAGGGGTATGAAGCTTTCTTT; CDR3 protein: CASSQDEGYEAFF
V gene: TRBV7-6; clone size: few; J gene: TRBJ2-7; D gene: NA; CDR3 DNA: TGTGCCAGCAGCTTGGGCAGGGACTACGAGCAGTACTTC; CDR3 protein: CASSLGRDYEQYF
V gene: TRBV20-1; clone size: NA; J gene: TRBJ2-4; D gene: TRBD2; CDR3 DNA: TGCAGTGCTTACTCTCCAGGGAGGGCGGAAAACATTCAGTACTTC; CDR3 protein: CSAYSPGRAENIQYF
V gene: TRBV9; clone size: many; J gene: TRBJ2-1; D gene: NA; CDR3 DNA: TGTGCCAGCAGCGTAGTCGGGATCGGGCAGCCCCCCTACAATGAGCAGTTCTTC; CDR3 protein: CASSVVGIGQPPYNEQFF
V gene: TRBV7-9; clone size: few; J gene: TRBJ1-2; D gene: NA; CDR3 DNA: TGTGCCAGCAGCTCAAACCGACAGGCCTCCCTAGTTTATGGCTACACCTTC; CDR3 protein: CASSSNRQASLVYGYTF
V gene: TRBV5-6; clone size: few; J gene: TRBJ1-1; D gene: NA; CDR3 DNA: TGTGCCAGCAGCTTGCATCGGGCGAGGGAAGCTTTCTTT; CDR3 protein: CASSLHRAREAFF
V gene: TRBV6-2/TRBV6-3; clone size: NA; J gene: TRBJ2-7; D gene: NA; CDR3 DNA: TGTGCCAGCAGTTCCTCGTTGGGGCCCGAGCAGTACTTC; CDR3 protein: CASSSSLGPEQYF
V gene: TRBV10-3; clone size: many; J gene: TRBJ1-2; D gene: NA; CDR3 DNA: TGTGCCATCAGTGCCCCCACAGACTATGGCTACACCTTC; CDR3 protein: CAISAPTDYGYTF
V gene: TRBV20-1; clone size: many; J gene: TRBJ2-1; D gene: NA; CDR3 DNA: TGCAGTGCTAGAGTTGACCGCAGGGTCGGAGATGAGCAGTTCTTC; CDR3 protein: CSARVDRRVGDEQFF
V gene: TRBV4-3; clone size: few; J gene: TRBJ2-2; D gene: TRBD1; CDR3 DNA: TGCGCCAGCAGCCAGAGGACAGGGAGCTTAAGTCCGAACACCGGGGAGCTGTTTTTT; CDR3 protein: CASSQRTGSLSPNTGELFF
V gene: TRBV12-3/TRBV12-4; clone size: few; J gene: TRBJ2-1; D gene: TRBD1; CDR3 DNA: TGTGCCAGCAGGGGGTCAGGGGGCGACGATGAGCAGTTCTTC; CDR3 protein: CASRGSGGDDEQFF